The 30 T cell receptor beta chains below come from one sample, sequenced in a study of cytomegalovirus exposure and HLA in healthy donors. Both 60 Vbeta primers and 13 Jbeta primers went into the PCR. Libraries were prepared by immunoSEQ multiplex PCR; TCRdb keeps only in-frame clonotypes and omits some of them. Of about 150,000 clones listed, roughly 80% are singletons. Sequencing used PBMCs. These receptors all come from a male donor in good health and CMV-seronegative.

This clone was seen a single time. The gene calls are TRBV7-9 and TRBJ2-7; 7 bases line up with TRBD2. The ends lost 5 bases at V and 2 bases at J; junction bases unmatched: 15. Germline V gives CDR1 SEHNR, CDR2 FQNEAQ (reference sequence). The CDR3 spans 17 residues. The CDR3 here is CASSSPSDGRTTYEQYF. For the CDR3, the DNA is TGTGCCAGCAGCAGCCCTTCTGACGGGAGGACGACCTACGAGCAGTACTTC.

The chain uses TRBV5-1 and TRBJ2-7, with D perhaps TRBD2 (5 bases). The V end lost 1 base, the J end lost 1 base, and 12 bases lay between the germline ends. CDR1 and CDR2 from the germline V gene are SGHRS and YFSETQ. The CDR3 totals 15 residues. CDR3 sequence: CASSLWGTSSYEQYF. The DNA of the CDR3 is TGCGCCAGCAGCTTGTGGGGAACTAGTTCCTACGAGCAGTACTTC.

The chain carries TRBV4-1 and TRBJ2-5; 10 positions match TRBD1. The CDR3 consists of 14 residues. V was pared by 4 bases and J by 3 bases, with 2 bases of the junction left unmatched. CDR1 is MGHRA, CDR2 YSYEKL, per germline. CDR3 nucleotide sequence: TGCGCCAGCAGCCGAGGGACAGGGGAAGAGACCCAGTACTTC. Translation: CASSRGTGEETQYF.

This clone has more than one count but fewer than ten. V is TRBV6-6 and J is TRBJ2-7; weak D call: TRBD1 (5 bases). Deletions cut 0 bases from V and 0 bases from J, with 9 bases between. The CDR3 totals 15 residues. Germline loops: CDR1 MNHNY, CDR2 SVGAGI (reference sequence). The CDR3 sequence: CASSYSGASSYEQYF. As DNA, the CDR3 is TGTGCCAGCAGTTACTCTGGGGCTAGCTCCTACGAGCAGTACTTC.

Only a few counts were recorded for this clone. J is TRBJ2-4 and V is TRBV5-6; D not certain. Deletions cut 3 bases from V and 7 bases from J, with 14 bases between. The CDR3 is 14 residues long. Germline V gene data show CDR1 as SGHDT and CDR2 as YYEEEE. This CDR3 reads CASSSGRRENIQYF. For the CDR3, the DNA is TGTGCCAGCAGCTCTGGCAGGCGCGAGAACATTCAGTACTTC.

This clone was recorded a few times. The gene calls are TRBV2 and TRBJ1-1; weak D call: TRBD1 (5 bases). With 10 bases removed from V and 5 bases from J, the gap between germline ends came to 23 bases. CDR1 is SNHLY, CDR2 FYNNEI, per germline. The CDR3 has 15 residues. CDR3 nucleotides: TGTGCCACTACGAACCAAGGGGATGGGGGGACTGAAGCTTTCTTT. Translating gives CATTNQGDGGTEAFF.

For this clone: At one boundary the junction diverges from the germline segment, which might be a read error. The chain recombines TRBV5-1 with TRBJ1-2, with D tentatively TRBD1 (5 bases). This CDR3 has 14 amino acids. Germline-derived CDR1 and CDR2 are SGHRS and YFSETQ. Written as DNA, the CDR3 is TGCGCCAGCAGCTTGAACAGGCTATTCTATGGCTACCCCTTC. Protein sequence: CASSLNRLFYGYPF.

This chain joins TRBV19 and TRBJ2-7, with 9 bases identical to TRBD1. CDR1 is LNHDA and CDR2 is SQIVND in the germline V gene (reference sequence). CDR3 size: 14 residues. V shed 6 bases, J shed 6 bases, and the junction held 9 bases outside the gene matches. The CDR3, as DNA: TGTGCCAGTAGACCCGGGACAGGGTTTAGCGAGCAGTACTTC. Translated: CASRPGTGFSEQYF.

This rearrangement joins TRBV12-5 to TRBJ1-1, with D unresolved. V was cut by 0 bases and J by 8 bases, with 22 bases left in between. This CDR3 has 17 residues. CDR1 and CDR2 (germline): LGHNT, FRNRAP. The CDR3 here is CASGLVLSQLAGREAFF. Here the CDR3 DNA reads TGTGCTAGTGGTTTGGTACTTTCCCAGTTAGCCGGCCGCGAAGCTTTCTTT.

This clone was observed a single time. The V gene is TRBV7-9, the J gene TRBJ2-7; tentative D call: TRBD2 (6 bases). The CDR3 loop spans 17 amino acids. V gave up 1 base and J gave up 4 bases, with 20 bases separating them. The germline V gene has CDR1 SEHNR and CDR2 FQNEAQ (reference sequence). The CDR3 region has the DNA TGTGCCAGCAGCTTAGTGGTAGGGCAGGGACTGAATTACGAGCAGTACTTC. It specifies CASSLVVGQGLNYEQYF.

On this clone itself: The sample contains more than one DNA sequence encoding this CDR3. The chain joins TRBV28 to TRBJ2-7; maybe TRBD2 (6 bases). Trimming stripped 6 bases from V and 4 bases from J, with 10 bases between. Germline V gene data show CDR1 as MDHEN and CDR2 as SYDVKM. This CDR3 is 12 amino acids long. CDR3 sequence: CASSYGGYEQYF. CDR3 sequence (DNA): TGTGCCAGCAGCTATGGAGGGTACGAGCAGTACTTC. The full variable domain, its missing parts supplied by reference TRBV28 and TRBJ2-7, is DVKVTQSSRYLVKRTGEKVFLECVQDMDHENMFWYRQDPGLGLRLIYFSYDVKMKEKGDIPEGYSVSREKKERFSLILESASTNQTSMYLCASSYGGYEQYFGPGTRLTVT.

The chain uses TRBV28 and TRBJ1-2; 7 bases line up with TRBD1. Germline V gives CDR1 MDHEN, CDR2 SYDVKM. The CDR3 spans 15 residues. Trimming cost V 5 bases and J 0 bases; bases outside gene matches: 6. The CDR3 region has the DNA TGTGCCAGCAGTGCCACAGGGGAAACTAACTATGGCTACACCTTC. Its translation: CASSATGETNYGYTF.

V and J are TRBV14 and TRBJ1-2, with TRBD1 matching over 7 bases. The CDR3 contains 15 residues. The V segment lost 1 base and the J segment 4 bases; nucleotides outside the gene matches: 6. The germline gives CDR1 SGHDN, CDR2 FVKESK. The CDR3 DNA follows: TGTGCCAGCAGCCAAGTCAGGGGGACTAGCTATGGCTACACCTTC. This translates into CASSQVRGTSYGYTF.

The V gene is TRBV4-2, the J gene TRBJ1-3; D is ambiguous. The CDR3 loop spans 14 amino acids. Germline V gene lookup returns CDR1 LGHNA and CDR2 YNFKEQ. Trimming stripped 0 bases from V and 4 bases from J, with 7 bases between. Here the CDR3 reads CASSQDQAGNTIYF. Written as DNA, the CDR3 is TGTGCCAGCAGCCAAGATCAAGCGGGAAACACCATATATTTT.

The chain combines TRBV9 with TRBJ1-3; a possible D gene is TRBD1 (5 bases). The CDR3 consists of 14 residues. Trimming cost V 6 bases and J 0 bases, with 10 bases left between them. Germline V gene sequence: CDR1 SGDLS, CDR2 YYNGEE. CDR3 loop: CASKPDSSGNTIYF. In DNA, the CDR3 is TGTGCCAGCAAACCAGACAGCTCTGGAAACACCATATATTTT.

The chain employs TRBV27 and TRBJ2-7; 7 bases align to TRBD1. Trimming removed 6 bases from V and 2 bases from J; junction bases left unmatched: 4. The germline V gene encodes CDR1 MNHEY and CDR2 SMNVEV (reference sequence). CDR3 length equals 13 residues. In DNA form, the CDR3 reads TGTGCCAGCAGACCGACAGGGCCCTACGAGCAGTACTTC. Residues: CASRPTGPYEQYF.

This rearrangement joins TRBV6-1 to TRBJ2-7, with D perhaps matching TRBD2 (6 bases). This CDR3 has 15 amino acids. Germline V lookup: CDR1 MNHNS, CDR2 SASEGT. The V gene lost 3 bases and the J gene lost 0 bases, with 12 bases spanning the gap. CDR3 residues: CASSDRAGSSYEQYF. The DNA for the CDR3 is TGTGCCAGCAGTGACCGGGCCGGGAGCTCCTACGAGCAGTACTTC.

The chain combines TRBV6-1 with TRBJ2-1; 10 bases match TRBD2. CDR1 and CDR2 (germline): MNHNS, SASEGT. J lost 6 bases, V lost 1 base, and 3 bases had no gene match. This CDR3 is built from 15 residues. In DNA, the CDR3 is TGTGCCAGCAGTGAAGGGAGACTAGCGGGCAATGAGCAGTTCTTC. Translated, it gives CASSEGRLAGNEQFF.

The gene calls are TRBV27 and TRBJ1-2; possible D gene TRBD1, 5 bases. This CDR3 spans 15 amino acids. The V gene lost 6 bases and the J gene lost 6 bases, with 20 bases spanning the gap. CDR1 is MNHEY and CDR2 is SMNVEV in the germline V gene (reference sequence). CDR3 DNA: TGTGCCAGCAGACCACACGACGGGGGGGTGAATGGCTACACCTTC. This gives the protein CASRPHDGGVNGYTF.

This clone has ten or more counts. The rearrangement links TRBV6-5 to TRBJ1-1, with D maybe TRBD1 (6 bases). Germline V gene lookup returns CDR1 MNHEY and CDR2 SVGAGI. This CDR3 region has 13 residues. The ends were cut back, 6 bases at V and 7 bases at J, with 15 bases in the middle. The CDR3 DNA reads TGTGCCAGCAGGTCCGGGACAACGAGTGAAGCTTTCTTT. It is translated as CASRSGTTSEAFF.

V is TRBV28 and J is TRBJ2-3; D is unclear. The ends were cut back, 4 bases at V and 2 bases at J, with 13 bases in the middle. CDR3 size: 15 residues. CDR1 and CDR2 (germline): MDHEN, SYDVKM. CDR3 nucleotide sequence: TGTGCCAGCAGTTCAGCACAGAGATTCACAGATACGCAGTATTTT. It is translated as CASSSAQRFTDTQYF.

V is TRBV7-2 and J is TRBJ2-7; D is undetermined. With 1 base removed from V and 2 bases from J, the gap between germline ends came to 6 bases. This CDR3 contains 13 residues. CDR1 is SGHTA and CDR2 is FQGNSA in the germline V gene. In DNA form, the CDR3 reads TGTGCCAGCAGCTTAGGCAGGACCTACGAGCAGTACTTC. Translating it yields CASSLGRTYEQYF.

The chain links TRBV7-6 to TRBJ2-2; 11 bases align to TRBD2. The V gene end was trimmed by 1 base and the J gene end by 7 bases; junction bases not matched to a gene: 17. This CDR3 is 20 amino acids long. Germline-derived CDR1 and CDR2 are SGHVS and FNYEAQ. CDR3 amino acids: CASSLGLAGTIGKTGGELFF. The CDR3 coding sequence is TGTGCCAGCAGCTTAGGACTAGCGGGGACGATAGGGAAGACCGGCGGGGAGCTGTTTTTT.

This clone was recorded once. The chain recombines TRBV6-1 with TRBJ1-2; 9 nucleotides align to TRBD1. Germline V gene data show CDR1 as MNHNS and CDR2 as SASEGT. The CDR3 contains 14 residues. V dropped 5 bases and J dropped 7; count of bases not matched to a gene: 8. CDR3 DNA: TGTGCCAGCAGTTCCCACAGGGGGCAGGGTGGCTACACCTTC. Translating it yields CASSSHRGQGGYTF.

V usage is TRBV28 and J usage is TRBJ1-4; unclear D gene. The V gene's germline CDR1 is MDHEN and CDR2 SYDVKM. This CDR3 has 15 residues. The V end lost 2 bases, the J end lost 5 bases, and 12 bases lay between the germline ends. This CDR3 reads CASSLRRRSNEKLFF. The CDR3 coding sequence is TGTGCCAGCAGTTTAAGGCGCAGGTCCAATGAAAAACTGTTTTTT.

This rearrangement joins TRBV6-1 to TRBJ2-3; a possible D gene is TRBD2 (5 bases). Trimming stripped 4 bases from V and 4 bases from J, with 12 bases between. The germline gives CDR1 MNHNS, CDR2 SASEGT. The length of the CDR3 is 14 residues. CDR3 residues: CASSAEGTADTQYF. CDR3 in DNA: TGTGCCAGCAGTGCTGAGGGTACGGCAGATACGCAGTATTTT.

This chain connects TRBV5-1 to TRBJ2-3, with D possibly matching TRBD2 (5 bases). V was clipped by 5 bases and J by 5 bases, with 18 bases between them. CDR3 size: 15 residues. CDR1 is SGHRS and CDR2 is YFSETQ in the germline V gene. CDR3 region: CASRFTSARGDTQYF. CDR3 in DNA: TGCGCCAGCAGGTTTACTAGTGCCCGGGGAGATACGCAGTATTTT.

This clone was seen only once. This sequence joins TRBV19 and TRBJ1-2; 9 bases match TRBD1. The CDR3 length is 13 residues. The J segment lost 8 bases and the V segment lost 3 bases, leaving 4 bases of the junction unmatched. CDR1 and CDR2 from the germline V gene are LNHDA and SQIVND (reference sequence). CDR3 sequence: CASSMGTGYGYTF. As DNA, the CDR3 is TGTGCCAGTAGTATGGGGACAGGGTACGGCTACACCTTC.

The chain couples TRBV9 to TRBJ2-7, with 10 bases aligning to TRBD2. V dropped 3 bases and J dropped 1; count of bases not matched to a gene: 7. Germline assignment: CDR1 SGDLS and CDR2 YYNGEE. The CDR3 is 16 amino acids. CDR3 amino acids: CASSAVTSGESYEQYF. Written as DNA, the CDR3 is TGTGCCAGCAGCGCCGTAACTAGCGGGGAGTCCTACGAGCAGTACTTC.

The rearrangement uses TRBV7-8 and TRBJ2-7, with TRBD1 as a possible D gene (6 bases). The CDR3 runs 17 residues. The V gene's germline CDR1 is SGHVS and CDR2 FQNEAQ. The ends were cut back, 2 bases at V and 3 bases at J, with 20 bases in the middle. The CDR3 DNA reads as TGTGCCAGCAGCTTAAGCGGTGGGGGCATCAAGATCTACGAGCAGTACTTC. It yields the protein CASSLSGGGIKIYEQYF.